This note documents a single T cell receptor (beta chain) sequence. This clonotype was seen ten or more times. The antigen it recognizes is unknown. No per-base quality is available; no much larger clone lies one base away. The time point tag for this specimen amounts to: sample taken at primary tumor resection. The donors were 65 to 85 patients from the lung TRACERx cohort who had early-stage, untreated non-small cell lung cancer. Without any cell sorting, TCR sequencing was performed on whole RNA extracted either from tumor and nontumor lung tissue or from cryopreserved PBMC samples. Patients were selected for TCR sequencing only if sufficient RNA was available from at least two tumor regions. From cysteine to phenylalanine, the CDR3 is 15 amino acids long. Only the CDR3 DNA stays, 45 bases, in frame from base 1. V lost 7 bases and J lost 8 bases; the stretch between them is 23 bases long. The germline V gene (reference sequence) supplies CDR1 LNHDA and CDR2 SQIVND.

The data stem from a study of spatial heterogeneity in lung cancer (dated by TCRdb to about 2019). Background for the entire study: Beta-chain transcripts were consistently detected in greater numbers than alpha-chain transcripts, which likely reflects a higher abundance of beta-chain transcripts. Both alpha and beta chains were TCR-sequenced in samples taken at surgery, namely 220 tumor regions, around 70 matched nontumor lung samples and approximately 58 PBMC samples. Nonsynonymous mutation counts, determined by whole-exome sequencing of tumor tissue, were related to features of the TCR repertoire. In the raw uncorrected reads, each unique combination of TCR and UMI appeared more than ten times on average. In non-small cell lung cancer, the study quantitatively compared TCR alpha and beta repertoires across several tumor regions, matched nontumor lung, and blood.

Library preparation used 5' RACE. TCRdb lists the instrument as NextSeq 500. In the TCR library protocol, a unique molecular identifier was attached to each TCR cDNA molecule so that PCR and sequencing errors could be corrected. As for the original processing: TCR identification, UMI-based error correction and CDR3 extraction were performed with Decombinator tools. TCRs above a frequency of 2 per 1,000, corresponding to the top 1% of the tumor frequency distribution, were defined as expanded. Renyi diversity was computed with the R vegan package after each repertoire had been subsampled 100 times to 5,000 TCRs. To build CDR3 similarity networks, amino acid triplet string-kernel similarity was used, and CDR3s were connected when their pairwise similarity was above 0.82. The public sequencing data were trimmed at Q25 with fastp and processed into clonotypes with MiXCR by TCRdb, which kept only in-frame beta chains. Duplicate CDR3 protein sequences are folded into a single record with the most common DNA and genes. TCRdb, not the original authors, processed these V and J calls. Within this sample are approximately 20,000 distinct CDR3 sequences, with around 4.3% of them counted one time only. The ten top clones hold 6.5% to 9% of the sample.

Findings and caveats that apply to the study as a whole: Additional single-cell paired TCR alpha and beta sequencing was considered necessary to confirm, at a functional level, the hypothesis that regional TCRs recognize regional mutations. Ubiquitous expanded tumor TCRs were detected in blood more often at tumor resection than at routine follow-up.

The sample in question was PBMCs, obtained at surgery. The chain couples TRBV19 to TRBJ1-2; no D gene is confidently identified. The receptor was isolated from a male donor with early-stage non-small cell lung cancer. The DNA reads as follows: TGTGCCAGTACCCCAGCCGGTGCGGGCACTGGAGGCTACACCTTC. This translates into CASTPAGAGTGGYTF.